Sequencing of this T cell receptor beta chain was carried out in a study of early T cells in non-severe SARS-CoV-2 infection. For this clonotype: Its antigen is unknown.

Individual cDNA molecules each received unique molecular identifiers attached to them. MiXCR, applied by TCRdb to the 5' RACE reads, yields one record per CDR3 protein. In the table there are tens of thousands of distinct CDR3 sequences, roughly 16% of which are singletons. Broader study findings: Comparison of clonotypes with VDJdb favored anti-spike CD8 responses while missing private and CD4 specificities.

Germline V gene lookup returns CDR1 KGHSH and CDR2 LQKENI. The CDR3 has 13 residues. V was shortened by 5 bases and J by 0 bases, with 6 bases between the two germline ends. The sequences come from whole blood, collected at baseline. The V call is TRBV18, the J call TRBJ2-3; D gene unclear. This clonotype was sampled from an adult who was a healthcare worker with PCR-confirmed SARS-CoV-2 infection or an uninfected control (not recorded which). CDR3 sequence: CASSSSSTDTQYF. In DNA form, the CDR3 reads TGTGCCAGCTCAAGCTCTAGCACAGATACGCAGTATTTT.